One and the same sample provided the 20 T cell receptor beta chains below, sequenced in a study of blood T cell repertoires in COVID-19. This table comes from immunoSEQ multiplex PCR, and its TCRdb copy is limited to in-frame clones, with some not included. The sample contains roughly 190,000 clones, roughly 87% of which appear only once. The specimen was PBMCs or T cells enriched from blood (not recorded which). These receptors were collected from a woman in her thirties who had recovered from COVID-19.

The CDR3 DNA follows: TGTGCCAGCTGTAGGGGACAGCAAGAGACCCAGTACTTC. Translating it yields CASCRGQQETQYF. This rearrangement joins TRBV2 to TRBJ2-5, with 7 positions matching TRBD1. CDR1 is SNHLY and CDR2 is FYNNEI in the germline V gene. This CDR3 has 13 amino acids. V shed 8 bases, J shed 2 bases, and the junction held 5 bases outside the gene matches. Variable domain in full (rest from reference TRBV2 and TRBJ2-5): EPEVTQTPSHQVTQMGQEVILRCVPISNHLYFYWYRQILGQKVEFLVSFYNNEISEKSEIFDDQFSVERPDGSNFTLKIRSTKLEDSAMYFCASCRGQQETQYFGPGTRLLVL.

The gene calls are TRBV21-1 and TRBJ2-1; the table's D gene call, TRBD2, was not cross checked with the DNA. TRBV21-1 is designated a pseudogene. The length of the CDR3 is 21 residues. CDR3 residues: CASSKVTVTAGGQRPYNEQFF. Written as DNA, the CDR3 is TGTGCCAGCAGCAAAGTCACAGTAACAGCGGGAGGCCAAAGACCCTACAATGAGCAGTTCTTC.

The V gene is TRBV9, the J gene TRBJ1-1; TRBD1 aligns across 8 bases. Germline CDR1 and CDR2: SGDLS and YYNGEE. CDR3 length: 14 residues. V shed 3 bases and J 5 bases; nucleotides not matched to a gene: 6. CDR3 in amino acids: CASSAGQGRTEAFF. For the CDR3, the DNA is TGTGCCAGCAGCGCCGGACAGGGAAGGACTGAAGCTTTCTTT. Full variable domain (missing parts from reference TRBV9 and TRBJ1-1): DSGVTQTPKHLITATGQRVTLRCSPRSGDLSVYWYQQSLDQGLQFLIQYYNGEERAKGNILERFSAQQFPDLHSELNLSSLELGDSALYFCASSAGQGRTEAFFGQGTRLTVV.

The rearrangement links TRBV5-5 to TRBJ2-5; D gene unclear. Germline values: CDR1 SGHKS, CDR2 YYEKEE (reference sequence). Trimming left V 0 bases short and J 4 bases short, with 13 bases between. The CDR3 loop spans 15 amino acids. The CDR3 sequence: CASSLDGQVGETQYF. In DNA form, the CDR3 reads TGTGCCAGCAGCTTGGATGGGCAGGTCGGAGAGACCCAGTACTTC.

V is TRBV24-1 and J is TRBJ2-6; D may be TRBD1 (5 bases). Trimming removed 2 bases at V and 0 bases at J, with 10 bases between. The germline V gene has CDR1 KGHDR and CDR2 SFDVKD. This CDR3 comprises 17 residues. The CDR3 bases are TGTGCCACCAGTGATTCCTGGACATCCTCTGGGGCCAACGTCCTGACTTTC. Encoded protein: CATSDSWTSSGANVLTF.

The chain combines TRBV12-5 with TRBJ2-7; a possible D gene is TRBD2 (5 bases). CDR3 size: 11 residues. CDR1 LGHNT and CDR2 FRNRAP come from the germline V gene. Trimming took 6 bases from V and 6 from J, leaving 9 bases between them. Here the CDR3 DNA reads TGTGCTAGTGGGAGGGTCCCCGAGCAGTACTTC. This translates into CASGRVPEQYF.

The chain links TRBV29-1 to TRBJ2-3, with TRBD2 as a possible D gene (6 bases). The CDR3 is 13 amino acids. Germline CDR1 SQVTM, CDR2 ANQGSEA. V was cut by 4 bases and J by 5 bases, with 13 bases left in between. The CDR3 spells CSVGASELDTQYF. CDR3 in DNA: TGCAGCGTTGGTGCTAGCGAGTTAGATACGCAGTATTTT.

This chain uses TRBV5-1 with TRBJ1-3; D remains ambiguous. The V end was cut by 0 bases, the J end by 3 bases, with 10 bases between. The CDR3 covers 15 residues. Germline values: CDR1 SGHRS, CDR2 YFSETQ. DNA for the CDR3: TGCGCCAGCAGCTTGGCCGTCGGGGATGGAAACACCATATATTTT. Translating gives CASSLAVGDGNTIYF.

A few counts support this clone. The CDR3 nucleotides read TGTGCCAGCAGCGTAGGGGACTTTTCCGGCGGCTACACCTTC. Its protein product is CASSVGDFSGGYTF. V and J are TRBV9 and TRBJ1-2; possibly TRBD1 for D (5 bases). Trimming removed 0 bases at V and 8 bases at J, with 14 bases between. Germline lookup yields CDR1 SGDLS and CDR2 YYNGEE. This CDR3 is built from 14 residues.

The J gene is TRBJ2-3, the V gene TRBV5-1; D gene ambiguous. Deletions cut 1 base from V and 1 base from J, with 10 bases between. CDR3 length: 15 amino acids. The V gene's germline CDR1 is SGHRS and CDR2 YFSETQ. The CDR3 coding sequence is TGCGCCAGCAGCTTGTCACGAGGAGGCACAGATACGCAGTATTTT. Translated: CASSLSRGGTDTQYF.

V gene TRBV18 combines with J gene TRBJ2-2; D is uncertain. Germline V gene data show CDR1 as KGHSH and CDR2 as LQKENI. This CDR3 has 12 amino acids. Trimming cost V 6 bases and J 3 bases, with 5 bases left between them. This CDR3 reads CASSIYTGELFF. DNA for the CDR3: TGTGCCAGCTCCATTTACACCGGGGAGCTGTTTTTT.

This clone was detected a few times. This chain uses TRBV30 with TRBJ1-2; possible D gene TRBD1, 5 bases. This CDR3 is 12 amino acids long. Trimming left V 4 bases short and J 5 bases short, with 11 bases between. Looked up from germline, CDR1 is GTSNPN and CDR2 is SVGIG (reference sequence). DNA for the CDR3: TGTGCCTGGATCGGGGGTGATTATGGCTACACCTTC. Amino acids: CAWIGGDYGYTF. Together with reference TRBV30 and TRBJ1-2, the CDR3 gives the full variable domain: SQTIHQWPATLVQPVGSPLSLECTVEGTSNPNLYWYRQAAGRGLQLLFYSVGIGQISSEVPQNLSASRPQDRQFILSSKKLLLSDSGFYLCAWIGGDYGYTFGSGTRLTVV.

This sequence joins TRBV18 and TRBJ1-2; tentative D call: TRBD1 (5 bases). Deletions cut 3 bases from V and 3 bases from J, with 14 bases between. The CDR3 contains 15 residues. CDR1 is KGHSH, CDR2 LQKENI, per germline. Written as DNA, the CDR3 is TGTGCCAGCTCACCCACGCAGGGCCGCTACTATGGCTACACCTTC. Translated: CASSPTQGRYYGYTF.

The V gene is TRBV18, the J gene TRBJ1-1; 7 bases fit TRBD1. The V and J ends lost 4 bases and 1 base, in that order; junction bases with no gene match: 9. This CDR3 has 16 amino acids. The V gene's germline CDR1 is KGHSH and CDR2 LQKENI. The chain's CDR3 is CASSLLQGTENTEAFF. The CDR3, as DNA: TGTGCCAGCTCACTTTTACAAGGGACAGAGAACACTGAAGCTTTCTTT.

The CDR3 sequence: CASSLGDRVNTEAFF. CDR3 in DNA: TGTGCCAGCAGCCTCGGGGACAGGGTGAACACTGAAGCTTTCTTT. The rearrangement uses TRBV7-9 and TRBJ1-1, with 9 bases matching TRBD1. Germline values: CDR1 SEHNR, CDR2 FQNEAQ (reference sequence). The CDR3 spans 15 residues. With 5 bases clipped from V and 0 bases from J, the junction kept 4 bases outside the gene matches.

In its sample, this clone was seen many times. The chain has TRBV6-4 and TRBJ2-1; 7 bases map to TRBD1. Germline lookup yields CDR1 MRHNA and CDR2 SNTAGT. The length of the CDR3 is 14 residues. J gave up 4 bases and V 0 bases, and 0 bases lay outside the gene matches. The CDR3 reads CASSDSTGYNEQFF. CDR3 bases: TGTGCCAGCAGTGACTCGACAGGGTACAATGAGCAGTTCTTC.

This chain joins TRBV7-2 and TRBJ1-5; 10 nucleotides match TRBD1. Per the germline V gene, CDR1 is SGHTA and CDR2 is FQGNSA. The V and J ends lost 4 bases and 4 bases, in that order; junction bases with no gene match: 7. This CDR3 has 16 amino acids. CDR3 bases: TGTGCCAGCAGCTCCCACTTGGGACAGGGGAATCAGCCCCAGCATTTT. Translation: CASSSHLGQGNQPQHF.

The V gene is TRBV27, the J gene TRBJ1-5; unclear D gene. In germline, CDR1 is MNHEY, CDR2 SMNVEV (reference sequence). CDR3 length: 12 amino acids. With 6 bases removed from V and 9 bases from J, the gap between germline ends came to 12 bases. The CDR3 reads CASRRPPGPQHF. In DNA form, the CDR3 reads TGTGCCAGCAGACGCCCCCCGGGGCCCCAGCATTTT.

This clone was picked up one time. V gene TRBV14 combines with J gene TRBJ2-5, with 9 bases aligning to TRBD2. CDR3 length equals 14 residues. Losses at the gene ends were 5 bases for V and 5 bases for J; bases not matched to a gene: 6. Germline V gives CDR1 SGHDN, CDR2 FVKESK. CDR3 DNA: TGTGCCAGCAGCTTGGGACTAGCAGGGGAGACCCAGTACTTC. Residues: CASSLGLAGETQYF.

The rearrangement links TRBV6-2 or TRBV6-3 to TRBJ2-7; TRBD1 agrees at 7 bases. Unmatched junction bases numbered 3, after V lost 0 bases and J lost 4 bases. Germline V CDR1 and CDR2: MNHEY, SVGEGT. The CDR3 has 14 residues. In DNA, the CDR3 is TGTGCCAGCAGTTACTCCGCAGGGGGATACGAGCAGTACTTC. This encodes CASSYSAGGYEQYF.